The rows below give T cell receptor beta chains drawn from one sample of a study of OX40 agonist ivuxolimab in advanced cancers. Method: immunoSEQ multiplex PCR; TCRdb's copy keeps in-frame clones and lacks some. The sample consists of 25,000 to 35,000 clones, roughly 87% of them appearing once. This sample comprised CD4+ or CD8+ T cells sorted from blood, obtained in a trial of the OX40 agonist ivuxolimab. The receptors stem from an adult with an advanced solid tumor such as melanoma, head and neck, liver or kidney cancer. CDR3s include the opening cysteine and the closing phenylalanine or tryptophan. A D gene is named only where the DNA matches it firmly. Expanded clones are given a class, and other clones once, few, many or no size at all.

len,abundance,d_gene,j_gene,v_gene,CDR3nt,CDR3aa
14,NA,TRBD1,TRBJ1-1,TRBV4-1,TGCGCCAGCAGCCAGGCCACAGGGGCGCATGGTGCTTTCTTT,CASSQATGAHGAFF
14,NA,NA,TRBJ2-1,TRBV15,TGTGCCACCAGCCCACGGTCTCTTGACAATGAGCAGTTCTTC,CATSPRSLDNEQFF
14,NA,TRBD1,TRBJ2-7,TRBV19,TGTGCCAGTAGTGAATACAGGGGGGTTAACGAGCAGTACTTC,CASSEYRGVNEQYF
18,NA,TRBD2,TRBJ2-1,TRBV7-6,TGTGCCAGCAGCTTAAACCCCGGGACTAGCGGGAGATACAATGAGCAGTTCTTC,CASSLNPGTSGRYNEQFF
14,NA,NA,TRBJ1-2,TRBV15,TGTGCCACCAGCAGAGCTAACCAGGGGACCGGCTACACCTTC,CATSRANQGTGYTF
15,NA,NA,TRBJ2-1,TRBV7-9,TGTGCCAGCAGCTTAGCGGGGGGACCCTACAATGAGCAGTTCTTC,CASSLAGGPYNEQFF
10,NA,NA,TRBJ1-1,TRBV6-6,TGTGCCAGCACCGGGGCTGAAGCTTTCTTT,CASTGAEAFF
13,NA,NA,TRBJ2-7,TRBV7-6,TGTGCCAGCAGCTTCGGCACGGCCCTCGAGCAGTACTTC,CASSFGTALEQYF
12,NA,NA,TRBJ2-1,TRBV19,TGTGCCAGTAAGGCAGACTACAATGAGCAGTTCTTC,CASKADYNEQFF
15,NA,TRBD2,TRBJ2-1,TRBV6-6,TGTGCCAGCAGTTGGGACTTAGCGGGATACAATGAGCAGTTCTTC,CASSWDLAGYNEQFF
15,NA,NA,TRBJ2-2,TRBV19,TGTGCCAGTAGTATAGTAGCTTCGAACACCGGGGAGCTGTTTTTT,CASSIVASNTGELFF
15,NA,TRBD1,TRBJ2-1,TRBV7-9,TGTGCCAGCAGCTTAGTAGGACAGGGCCTCAATGAGCAGTTCTTC,CASSLVGQGLNEQFF
14,NA,NA,TRBJ2-3,TRBV19,TGTGCCAGTACCCCTCCGGGGGCTTGGGATACGCAGTATTTT,CASTPPGAWDTQYF
12,NA,NA,TRBJ1-1,TRBV7-9,TGTGCCAGCAGCTCTGCGGCCGCTGAAGCTTTCTTT,CASSSAAAEAFF
15,NA,NA,TRBJ2-7,TRBV4-1,TGCGCCAGCAGCCCACAGTGGAGGGAAGGATACGAGCAGTACTTC,CASSPQWREGYEQYF
12,NA,NA,TRBJ2-1,TRBV6-6,TGTGCCAGCAGTTTCCCAGACAATGAGCAGTTCTTC,CASSFPDNEQFF
15,NA,TRBD1,TRBJ1-1,TRBV19,TGTGCCAGTAGTTTGGGGACAGTTGGTAACACTGAAGCTTTCTTT,CASSLGTVGNTEAFF
16,NA,TRBD1,TRBJ1-4,TRBV4-3,TGCGCCAGCAGCGCCCACAGGGGGCGAACTAATGAAAAACTGTTTTTT,CASSAHRGRTNEKLFF
13,NA,NA,TRBJ2-1,TRBV6-6,TGTGCCAGCAGTAAACAGGCGTACAATGAGCAGTTCTTC,CASSKQAYNEQFF
15,NA,NA,TRBJ1-1,TRBV9,TGTGCCAGCAGCGGTGCAGGGAACATGAACACTGAAGCTTTCTTT,CASSGAGNMNTEAFF
13,few,NA,TRBJ1-2,TRBV5-1,TGCGCCAGCAGCTCGACAGTACCGGATGGCTACACCTTC,CASSSTVPDGYTF
16,NA,NA,TRBJ2-7,TRBV7-8,TGTGCCAGCAGCTTAGGTTCGGGTACAGGTTCTGTCGAGCAGTACTTC,CASSLGSGTGSVEQYF